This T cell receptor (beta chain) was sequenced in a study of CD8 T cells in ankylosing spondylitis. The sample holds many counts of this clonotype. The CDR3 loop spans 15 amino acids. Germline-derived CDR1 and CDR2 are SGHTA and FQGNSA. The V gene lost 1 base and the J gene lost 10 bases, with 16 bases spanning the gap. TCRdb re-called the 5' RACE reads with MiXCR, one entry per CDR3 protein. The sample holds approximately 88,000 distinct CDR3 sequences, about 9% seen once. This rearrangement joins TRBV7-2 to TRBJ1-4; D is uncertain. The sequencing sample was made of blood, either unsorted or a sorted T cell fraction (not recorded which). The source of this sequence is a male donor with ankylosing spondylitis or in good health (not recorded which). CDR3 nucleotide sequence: TGTGCCAGCAGCTTAGTGGTAGGCAGTAGGAGAAAACTGTTTTTT. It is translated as CASSLVVGSRRKLFF.